This is a list of T cell receptor beta chains from one sample in a study of cytomegalovirus exposure and HLA in healthy donors. Method: immunoSEQ multiplex PCR; TCRdb's copy keeps in-frame clones and lacks some. The sample consists of around 300,000 clones, roughly two thirds of them appearing once. Sample: PBMCs. These receptors came from a female donor in good health and CMV-seronegative. The CDR3 runs from the conserved cysteine through the conserved F or W. A D gene is named only where the DNA matches it firmly. Expanded clones get a size class; other rows say once, few or many, or leave the size out.

size	V	J	D	CDR3	DNA
.	TRBV27	TRBJ1-2	.	CASSSNRDYGYTF	TGTGCCAGCAGTTCAAACCGAGATTATGGCTACACCTTC
.	TRBV6-4	TRBJ1-6	.	CASSDRSNSPLHF	TGTGCCAGCAGTGACCGGTCAAATTCACCCCTCCACTTT
.	TRBV5-8	TRBJ2-7	.	CASSPTGLPSEQYF	TGTGCCAGCAGCCCTACGGGACTCCCTTCCGAGCAGTACTTC
.	TRBV4-1	TRBJ2-1	TRBD1	CASSPYRGQVNEQFF	TGCGCCAGCAGCCCCTACAGGGGGCAGGTCAATGAGCAGTTCTTC
few	TRBV7-2	TRBJ2-7	TRBD2	CAIGRAGISYEQYF	TGTGCCATCGGTCGAGCGGGGATCTCCTACGAGCAGTACTTC
few	TRBV5-1	TRBJ1-1	TRBD1	CASSGGTGSEAFF	TGCGCCAGCAGCGGAGGGACAGGGTCTGAAGCTTTCTTT
few	TRBV27	TRBJ2-7	.	CASSYEGSSYEQYF	TGTGCCAGCTCGTATGAGGGTAGCTCCTACGAGCAGTACTTC
.	TRBV19	TRBJ2-7	TRBD2	CASSLTLAGRPYEQYF	TGTGCCAGTAGTCTGACCCTAGCGGGTCGTCCCTACGAGCAGTACTTC
.	TRBV7-2	TRBJ2-7	.	CASGLSGAPYEQYF	TGTGCCAGCGGCCTCTCAGGGGCACCTTACGAGCAGTACTTC
.	TRBV5-4	TRBJ2-5	TRBD2	CASSPMTSVSETQYF	TGTGCCAGCAGCCCGATGACTAGCGTATCCGAGACCCAGTACTTC
.	TRBV6-6	TRBJ2-7	.	CASSYSAGSGGEQYF	TGTGCCAGCAGTTACTCCGCGGGGTCGGGCGGCGAGCAGTACTTC
.	TRBV6-1	TRBJ1-5	.	CASSVTGKGGQPQHF	TGTGCCAGCAGCGTGACGGGAAAGGGAGGCCAGCCCCAGCATTTT
.	TRBV18	TRBJ1-3	.	CASSTSGALGGNTIYF	TGTGCCAGCTCCACGTCAGGGGCGCTCGGTGGAAACACCATATATTTT
.	TRBV29-1	TRBJ2-2	TRBD2	CSGGRRVLAGVRSQEGELFF	TGCAGCGGTGGGCGGCGGGTACTAGCGGGAGTCCGTTCCCAAGAGGGGGAGCTGTTTTTT
once	TRBV2	TRBJ2-2	.	CASSEGFSGTGELFF	TGTGCCAGCAGTGAAGGTTTCTCGGGGACCGGGGAGCTGTTTTTT
.	TRBV6-1	TRBJ1-2	.	CASSDRGAGYGYTF	TGTGCCAGCAGTGATCGGGGGGCAGGCTATGGCTACACCTTC
.	TRBV27	TRBJ1-3	.	CASPYRVCGNTIYF	TGTGCCAGCCCATACAGGGTATGTGGAAACACCATATATTTT
.	TRBV9	TRBJ2-5	.	CASSVGVAVYQETQYF	TGTGCCAGCAGCGTAGGAGTAGCGGTATACCAAGAGACCCAGTACTTC
.	TRBV2	TRBJ1-1	.	CASRLEQGNTEAFF	TGTGCCAGCAGGTTGGAGCAGGGGAACACTGAAGCTTTCTTT
.	TRBV5-6	TRBJ2-7	TRBD2	CASSRGLAGSYEQYF	TGTGCCAGCAGTCGAGGACTAGCGGGAAGTTACGAGCAGTACTTC
.	TRBV4-2	TRBJ2-7	TRBD1	CASSQVDRGIYEQYF	TGTGCCAGCAGCCAAGTGGACAGGGGGATTTACGAGCAGTACTTC
.	TRBV7-8	TRBJ1-2	.	CASSLFSSYGYTF	TGTGCCAGCAGCTTGTTCAGTTCGTATGGCTACACCTTC
.	TRBV2	TRBJ2-7	.	CAGAGQGEQYF	TGTGCCGGGGCAGGGCAAGGCGAGCAGTACTTC
.	TRBV5-1	TRBJ2-1	.	CASSLATTYNEQFF	TGCGCCAGCAGCTTAGCGACTACCTACAATGAGCAGTTCTTC
.	TRBV9	TRBJ2-1	.	CASSVMQSNNEQFF	TGTGCCAGCAGCGTCATGCAGTCGAACAATGAGCAGTTCTTC
.	TRBV5-6	TRBJ1-2	.	CASRRGEGNYGYTF	TGTGCCAGCAGGAGAGGGGAGGGTAACTATGGCTACACCTTC
.	TRBV7-8	TRBJ1-1	TRBD1	CASSLARQGRNTEAFF	TGTGCCAGCAGCTTAGCGAGACAGGGCCGGAACACTGAAGCTTTCTTT